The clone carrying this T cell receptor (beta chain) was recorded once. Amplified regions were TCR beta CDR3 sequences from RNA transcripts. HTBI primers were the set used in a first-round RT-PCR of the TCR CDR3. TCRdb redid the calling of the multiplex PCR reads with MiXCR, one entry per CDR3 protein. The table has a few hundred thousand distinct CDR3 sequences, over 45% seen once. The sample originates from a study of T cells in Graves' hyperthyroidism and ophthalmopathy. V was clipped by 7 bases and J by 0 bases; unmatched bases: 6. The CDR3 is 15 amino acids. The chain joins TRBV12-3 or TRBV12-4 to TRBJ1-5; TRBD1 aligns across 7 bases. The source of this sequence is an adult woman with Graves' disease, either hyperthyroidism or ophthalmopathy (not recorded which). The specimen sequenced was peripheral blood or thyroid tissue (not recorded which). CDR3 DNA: TGTGCCAGCACCACGGACAGGAATAGCAATCAGCCCCAGCATTTT. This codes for CASTTDRNSNQPQHF.